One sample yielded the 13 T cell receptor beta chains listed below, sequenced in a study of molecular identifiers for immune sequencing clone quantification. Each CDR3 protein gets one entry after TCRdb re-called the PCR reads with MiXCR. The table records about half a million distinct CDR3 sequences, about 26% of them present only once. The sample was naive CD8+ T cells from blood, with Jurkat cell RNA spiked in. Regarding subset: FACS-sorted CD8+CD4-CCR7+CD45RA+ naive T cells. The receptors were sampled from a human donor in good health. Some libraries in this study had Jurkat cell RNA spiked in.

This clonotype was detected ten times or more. The CDR3 region is CASSSPSRTTDTQYF. CDR3 DNA sequence: TGTGCCAGCAGTTCCCCAAGCCGAACGACAGATACGCAGTATTTT. The chain employs TRBV28 and TRBJ2-3; the D is unclear. CDR3 length: 15 amino acids. V was shortened by 4 bases and J by 3 bases, with 14 bases between the two germline ends. Germline lookup yields CDR1 MDHEN and CDR2 SYDVKM.

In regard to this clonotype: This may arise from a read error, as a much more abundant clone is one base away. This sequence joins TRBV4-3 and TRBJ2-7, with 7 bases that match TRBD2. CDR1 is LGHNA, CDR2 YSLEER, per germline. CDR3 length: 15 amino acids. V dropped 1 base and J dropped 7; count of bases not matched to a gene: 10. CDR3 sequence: CASSQARERAREQYF. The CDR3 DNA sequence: TGCGCCAGCAGCCAAGCGCGGGAGCGAGCCAGGGAGCAGTACTTC.

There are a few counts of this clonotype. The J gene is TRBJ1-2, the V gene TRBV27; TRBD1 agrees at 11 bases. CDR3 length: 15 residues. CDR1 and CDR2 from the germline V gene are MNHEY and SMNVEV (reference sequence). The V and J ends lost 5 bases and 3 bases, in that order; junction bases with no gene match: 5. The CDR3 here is CASSIQGQGDYGYTF. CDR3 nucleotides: TGTGCCAGCAGTATACAGGGACAGGGGGACTATGGCTACACCTTC.

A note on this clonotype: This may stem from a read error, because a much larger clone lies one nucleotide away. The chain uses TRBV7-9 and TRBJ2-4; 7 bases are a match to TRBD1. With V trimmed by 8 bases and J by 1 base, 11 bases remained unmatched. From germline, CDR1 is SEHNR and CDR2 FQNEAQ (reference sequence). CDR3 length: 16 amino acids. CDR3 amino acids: CASGPTTGRAKNIQYF. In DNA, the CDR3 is TGTGCCAGCGGCCCGACGACAGGGCGGGCCAAAAACATTCAGTACTTC.

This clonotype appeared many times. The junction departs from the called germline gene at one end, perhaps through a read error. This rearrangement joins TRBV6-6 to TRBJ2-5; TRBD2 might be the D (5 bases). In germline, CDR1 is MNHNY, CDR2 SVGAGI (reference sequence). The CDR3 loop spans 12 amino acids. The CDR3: CASSGLQETQYF. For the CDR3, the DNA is TGCGCCAGCAGCGGCCTCCAAGAGACCCAGTACTTC.

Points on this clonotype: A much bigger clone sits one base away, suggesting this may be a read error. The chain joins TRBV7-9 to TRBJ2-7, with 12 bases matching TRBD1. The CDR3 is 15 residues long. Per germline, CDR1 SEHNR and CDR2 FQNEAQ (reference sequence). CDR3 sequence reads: CAGSSPGQGAYEQYF. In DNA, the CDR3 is TGTGCCGGCAGCTCACCGGGACAGGGGGCTTACGAGCAGTACTTC.

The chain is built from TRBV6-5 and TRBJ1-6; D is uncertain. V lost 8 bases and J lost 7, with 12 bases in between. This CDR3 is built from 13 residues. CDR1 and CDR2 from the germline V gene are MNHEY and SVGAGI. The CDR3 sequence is CASYGQKNSPLHF. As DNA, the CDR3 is TGTGCCAGCTATGGCCAGAAGAATTCACCCCTCCACTTT.

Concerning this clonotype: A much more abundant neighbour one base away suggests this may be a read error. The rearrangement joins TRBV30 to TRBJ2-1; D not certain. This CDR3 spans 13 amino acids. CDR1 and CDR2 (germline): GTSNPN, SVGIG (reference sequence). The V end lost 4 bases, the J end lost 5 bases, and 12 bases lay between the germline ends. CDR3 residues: CAWTRANHNEQFF. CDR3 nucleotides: TGTGCCTGGACCCGAGCAAACCACAATGAGCAGTTCTTC.

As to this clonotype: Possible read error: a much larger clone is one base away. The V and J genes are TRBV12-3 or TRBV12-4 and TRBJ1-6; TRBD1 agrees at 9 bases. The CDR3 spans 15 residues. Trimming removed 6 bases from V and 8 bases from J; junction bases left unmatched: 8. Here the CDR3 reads CASSYGQGNDSPLHF. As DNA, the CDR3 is TGTGCCAGCAGCTACGGACAGGGGAACGATTCACCCCTCCACTTT.

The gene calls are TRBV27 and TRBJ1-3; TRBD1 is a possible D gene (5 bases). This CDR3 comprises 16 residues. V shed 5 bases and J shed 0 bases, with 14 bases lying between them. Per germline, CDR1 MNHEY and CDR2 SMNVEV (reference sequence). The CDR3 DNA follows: TGTGCCAGCAGTCCATGGCAGGGCATCTCTGGAAACACCATATATTTT. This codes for CASSPWQGISGNTIYF.

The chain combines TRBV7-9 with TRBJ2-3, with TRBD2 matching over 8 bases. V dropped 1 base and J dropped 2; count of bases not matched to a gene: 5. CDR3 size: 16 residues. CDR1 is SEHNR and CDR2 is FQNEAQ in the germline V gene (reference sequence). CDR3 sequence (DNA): TGTGCCAGCAGCTTAGTTTCAGCGGGAGCCACAGATACGCAGTATTTT. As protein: CASSLVSAGATDTQYF.

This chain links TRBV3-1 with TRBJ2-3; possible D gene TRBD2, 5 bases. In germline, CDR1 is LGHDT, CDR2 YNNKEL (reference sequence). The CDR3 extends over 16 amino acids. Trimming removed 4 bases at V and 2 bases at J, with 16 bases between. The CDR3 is CASSLTQLDFTDTQYF. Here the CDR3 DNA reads TGTGCCAGCAGCCTAACACAATTGGACTTCACAGATACGCAGTATTTT.

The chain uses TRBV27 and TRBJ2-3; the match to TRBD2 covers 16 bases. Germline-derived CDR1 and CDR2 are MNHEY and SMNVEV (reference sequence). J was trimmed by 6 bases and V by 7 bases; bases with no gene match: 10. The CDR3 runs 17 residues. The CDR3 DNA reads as TGTGCCAGCACGGGACTAGCGGGGGGGGCCCTTTTGGATACGCAGTATTTT. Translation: CASTGLAGGALLDTQYF.